These 10 T cell receptor beta chains were sequenced from one sample in a study of control samples from healthy donors and cancer patients. Only in-frame clones appear in the TCRdb table, and some are missing; sequencing was by immunoSEQ multiplex PCR. This sample has fewer than 95,000 clones; roughly nine tenths occur once, and the top ten carry less than 20%. The sequenced material came from blood. These receptors were obtained from a man under 40 in good health.

The chain joins TRBV7-3 to TRBJ2-3; 9 nucleotides match TRBD1. From germline, CDR1 is SGHTA and CDR2 FQGTGA. The length of the CDR3 is 14 residues. The trim removed 5 bases at V and 4 bases at J, leaving 4 bases unmatched. In DNA, the CDR3 is TGTGCCAGCAGCGCCGGGACAGGGCCAGATACGCAGTATTTT. This codes for CASSAGTGPDTQYF.

V is TRBV6-6 and J is TRBJ2-5, with TRBD2 identical over 12 bases. CDR1 is MNHNY and CDR2 is SVGAGI in the germline V gene (reference sequence). CDR3 length: 15 amino acids. Unmatched junction bases numbered 3, after V lost 6 bases and J lost 1 base. The DNA for the CDR3 is TGTGCCAGCAGAAGGGGACTAGCGGGCCAAGAGACCCAGTACTTC. Residues: CASRRGLAGQETQYF.

The chain employs TRBV6-5 and TRBJ2-3; weak D call: TRBD2 (6 bases). The V and J ends lost 5 bases and 0 bases respectively, with 12 bases between them. Per germline, CDR1 MNHEY and CDR2 SVGAGI. The CDR3 consists of 15 residues. The CDR3 coding sequence is TGTGCCAGCAGTCCCCCCGGGACTAGCACAGATACGCAGTATTTT. Its protein product is CASSPPGTSTDTQYF.

This chain uses TRBV18 with TRBJ2-2; D unresolved. The CDR3 has 15 amino acids. Per germline, CDR1 KGHSH and CDR2 LQKENI. The ends were cut back, 3 bases at V and 1 base at J, with 9 bases in the middle. The CDR3 nucleotides read TGTGCCAGCTCACCGGGCAGACAGAACACCGGGGAGCTGTTTTTT. This codes for CASSPGRQNTGELFF.

CDR3 loop: CASSADTGPYEQYF. Here the CDR3 DNA reads TGTGCCAGCAGTGCCGACACGGGCCCCTACGAGCAGTACTTC. The V gene is TRBV6-4, the J gene TRBJ2-7; D ambiguous. The CDR3 is 14 amino acids. Germline CDR1 and CDR2: MRHNA and SNTAGT. Trimming cost V 4 bases and J 2 bases, with 12 bases left between them.

The rearrangement links TRBV11-2 to TRBJ2-1; D may be TRBD2 (6 bases). This CDR3 is built from 16 residues. Germline CDR1 SGHAT, CDR2 FQNNGV. V shed 5 bases and J shed 0 bases, with 14 bases lying between them. CDR3 protein: CASSHRAGSSYNEQFF. The CDR3 coding sequence is TGTGCCAGCAGCCATAGGGCCGGGAGCTCCTACAATGAGCAGTTCTTC.

The chain links TRBV4-1 to TRBJ1-4; tentatively, D is TRBD1 (6 bases). V was clipped by 4 bases and J by 11 bases, with 17 bases between them. This CDR3 spans 14 amino acids. Germline V gene data show CDR1 as MGHRA and CDR2 as YSYEKL. As DNA, the CDR3 is TGCGCCAGCAGCCCGTACAGGGAGGAGGTCAAACTGTTTTTT. Protein product: CASSPYREEVKLFF.

The chain employs TRBV6-2 or TRBV6-3 and TRBJ2-1, with D perhaps matching TRBD2 (5 bases). Germline V gene sequence: CDR1 MNHEY, CDR2 SVGEGT. This CDR3 comprises 16 residues. V gave up 1 base and J gave up 8 bases, with 18 bases separating them. The CDR3 loop reads CASSYFRASGWDEQFF. The CDR3 bases are TGTGCCAGCAGTTACTTTCGGGCATCGGGGTGGGATGAGCAGTTCTTC.

In its sample, this clone was seen a few times. This CDR3 is CASSDSSRNTEAFF. The CDR3 DNA follows: TGTGCCAGCAGTGACTCATCGCGGAACACTGAAGCTTTCTTT. This chain connects TRBV6-4 to TRBJ1-1; D is unclear. Germline values: CDR1 MRHNA, CDR2 SNTAGT. V was pared by 0 bases and J by 1 base, with 6 bases between. This CDR3 has 14 amino acids.

A single count supports this clone. This chain links TRBV6-5 with TRBJ2-3, with D perhaps matching TRBD1 (6 bases). In germline, CDR1 is MNHEY, CDR2 SVGAGI. This CDR3 has 13 residues. V lost 3 bases and J lost 6, with 10 bases in between. The CDR3 region is CASSYGGADTQYF. CDR3 in DNA: TGTGCCAGCAGTTATGGGGGCGCGGATACGCAGTATTTT.